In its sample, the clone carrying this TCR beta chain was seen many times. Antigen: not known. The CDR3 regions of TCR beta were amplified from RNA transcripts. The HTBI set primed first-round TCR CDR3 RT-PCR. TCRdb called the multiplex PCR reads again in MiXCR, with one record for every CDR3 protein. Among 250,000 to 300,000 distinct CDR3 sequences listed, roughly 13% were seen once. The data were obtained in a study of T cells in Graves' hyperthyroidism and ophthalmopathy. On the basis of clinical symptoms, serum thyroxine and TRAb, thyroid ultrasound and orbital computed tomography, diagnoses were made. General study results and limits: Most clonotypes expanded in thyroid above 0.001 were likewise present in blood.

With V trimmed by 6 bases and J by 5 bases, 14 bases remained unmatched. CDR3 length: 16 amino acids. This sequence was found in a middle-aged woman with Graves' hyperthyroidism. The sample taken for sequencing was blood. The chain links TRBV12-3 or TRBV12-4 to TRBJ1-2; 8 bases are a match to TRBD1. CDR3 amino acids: CASSPVGDRPKYGYTF. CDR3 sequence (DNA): TGTGCCAGCAGCCCCGTGGGGGACAGGCCAAAGTATGGCTACACCTTC.